The rows below give T cell receptor beta chains drawn from one sample of a study of blood T cell repertoires in COVID-19. Data came from immunoSEQ multiplex PCR; TCRdb stores just in-frame clones and leaves some out. In the table there are 75,000 to 100,000 clones, about nine tenths of which are singletons. Sequencing was performed on peripheral blood. The receptors come from a woman aged 80 or over with acute or convalescent COVID-19. Both conserved end residues are part of each CDR3. D genes are given only for firm matches. The size entry is marked missing in some rows and otherwise reads once, few, many or a size class.

clone_size j_call v_call d_call cdr3_nt cdr3_aa
. TRBJ1-4 TRBV18 TRBD1 TGTGCCAGCTCAGGACAGGGGCAGAATGAAAAACTGTTTTTT CASSGQGQNEKLFF
few TRBJ2-4 TRBV19 . TGTGCCAGTAGGGGGAACGGGGAAAACATTCAGTACTTC CASRGNGENIQYF
. TRBJ2-2 TRBV15 . TGTGCCACCAGCAGAGATCCGGCGGGGAACACCGGGGAGCTGTTTTTT CATSRDPAGNTGELFF
. TRBJ1-5 TRBV20-1 TRBD1 TGCAGTGCTAGTACCCCGGACAGGGAGGGTCAGCCCCAGCATTTT CSASTPDREGQPQHF
. TRBJ1-3 TRBV19 . TGTGCCAGCTCGGGACTGTACTCTGGAAACACCATATATTTT CASSGLYSGNTIYF
once TRBJ2-2 TRBV15 TRBD2 TGTGCCACCAGCAGAGTCAGACTAGCGGGGGGAAAGAACACCGGGGAGCTGTTTTTT CATSRVRLAGGKNTGELFF
. TRBJ2-3 TRBV5-1 TRBD1 TGCGCCAGCAGAGAGGGGGCCACAGATACGCAGTATTTT CASREGATDTQYF
. TRBJ2-3 TRBV6-5 . TGTGCAACGCAGGGAAGCACAGATACGCAGTATTTT CATQGSTDTQYF
. TRBJ1-4 TRBV18 TRBD1 TGTGCCAGCTCTCGTCCCGGGACAGGGTTCAATGAAAAACTGTTTTTT CASSRPGTGFNEKLFF
. TRBJ2-5 TRBV25-1 . TGTGCCAGCAGTGAGGCCCGGAGCCAAGAGACCCAGTACTTC CASSEARSQETQYF
. TRBJ2-7 TRBV28 TRBD2 TGTGCCAGCAGTCCGTGGACTAGCGGGAGTGCCCCCTACGAGCAGTACTTC CASSPWTSGSAPYEQYF
. TRBJ1-5 TRBV19 TRBD1 TGTGCCAGTAAGTCCGGGACAGGGGCCGACCAGGTGCAGCCCCAGCATTTT CASKSGTGADQVQPQHF
. TRBJ1-5 TRBV5-8 . TGTGCCAGCAGCCTCGGGACTCAAAGGGGACAGCCCCAGCATTTT CASSLGTQRGQPQHF
once TRBJ1-6 TRBV9 . TGTGCCAGCAGCGTAGAAGAACAGACAAATTCACCCCTCCACTTT CASSVEEQTNSPLHF
. TRBJ1-5 TRBV6-2/TRBV6-3 TRBD1 TGTGCCAGCAGTTACAAGATGGCAGGGGGCGTTTCATCGGGCCAGCCCCAGCATTTT CASSYKMAGGVSSGQPQHF
. TRBJ1-1 TRBV5-1 TRBD1 TGCGCCAGCAGCTTGGGGACAGGGAACACTGAAGCTTTCTTT CASSLGTGNTEAFF
. TRBJ2-4 TRBV6-5 . TGTGCCAGCCAAGAAGAGTCTCCCAAAAACATTCAGTACTTC CASQEESPKNIQYF
. TRBJ2-2 TRBV6-5 TRBD2 TGTGCCAGCAGTAAACTAGCGGGGAGCACCGGGGAGCTGTTTTTT CASSKLAGSTGELFF
. TRBJ2-7 TRBV5-1 TRBD1 TGCGCCAGCAGCTTGGAGGACAGGGAGGAGCAGTACTTC CASSLEDREEQYF
. TRBJ1-1 TRBV5-1 . TGCGCCAGCAGCTTGGACCCGGGTAACACTGAAGCTTTCTTT CASSLDPGNTEAFF
. TRBJ1-2 TRBV5-1 TRBD1 TGCGCCAGCAGCTCCGGGACAGGGGGCTCCTCCTATGGCTACACCTTC CASSSGTGGSSYGYTF
. TRBJ2-7 TRBV6-5 TRBD1 TGTGCCGCCAACAGGGGGAGCTCCTACGAGCAGTACTTC CAANRGSSYEQYF
. TRBJ2-2 TRBV11-3 TRBD2 TGTGCCAGCAGCCCCCGGATAGCGGGGGGAGCCGGGGAGCTGTTTTTT CASSPRIAGGAGELFF
. TRBJ2-5 TRBV10-2 . TGCGCCAGCAGTGGCCGGAGGTTCGAGACCCAGTACTTC CASSGRRFETQYF
. TRBJ2-3 TRBV20-1 TRBD2 TGCAGTGCTAGTAGCGGGAAAGGCACAGATACGCAGTATTTT CSASSGKGTDTQYF
. TRBJ1-2 TRBV6-4 . TGTGCCAGCAGTGACACAGGGACGGGGGGCTACACCTTC CASSDTGTGGYTF
few TRBJ1-5 TRBV2 . TGTGCCAGCAGTGACAGGGACAATCAGCCCCAGCATTTT CASSDRDNQPQHF
. TRBJ2-7 TRBV7-6 TRBD1 TGTGCCAGCAGCTTCGGGGACAGCTCCTACGAGCAGTACTTC CASSFGDSSYEQYF
. TRBJ2-3 TRBV7-8 TRBD1 TGTGCCAGCAGCTGGCCGGGACAGGGGAGCACAGATACGCAGTATTTT CASSWPGQGSTDTQYF
. TRBJ1-4 TRBV5-1 . TGCGCCAGCAGTCCGAGCTCAAGAGATGGGGGGGAAAAACTGTTTTTT CASSPSSRDGGEKLFF
. TRBJ1-1 TRBV2 . TGTGCCAGCAGTGGGCAGGGGCACACTGAAGCTTTCTTT CASSGQGHTEAFF
. TRBJ2-6 TRBV7-2 . TGTGCCAGCAGCTTTATGACAGGAGCCAGCTCTGGGGCCAACGTCCTGACTTTC CASSFMTGASSGANVLTF
few TRBJ1-2 TRBV30 . TGTGCCTGGATGGAAGGGGGGGCGGTCTATGGCTACACCTTC CAWMEGGAVYGYTF
. TRBJ1-1 TRBV4-2 . TGTGCCAGCAGCCAGTTCGTCCAGGGAGGTGGGACTGAAGCTTTCTTT CASSQFVQGGGTEAFF
few TRBJ1-1 TRBV19 . TGTGCCAGTAGATCGCGGGGGGTCGGGGGAGGCACTGAAGCTTTCTTT CASRSRGVGGGTEAFF
. TRBJ1-5 TRBV11-2 . TGTGCCAGCAGCTCCGGACAGAGCGGATATAGCAATCAGCCCCAGCATTTT CASSSGQSGYSNQPQHF
. TRBJ1-6 TRBV25-1 . TGTGCCAGCAGGAGGGACAAATCTAATTCACCCCTCCACTTT CASRRDKSNSPLHF
. TRBJ1-2 TRBV7-8 TRBD1 TGTGCCAGCAGCCCCCCCCGGGACAGGGGGGGCGGCTACACCTTC CASSPPRDRGGGYTF
. TRBJ2-6 TRBV2 TRBD1 TGTGCCAGCAGTTTCCCGGGACAGGCTTCTGGGGCCAACGTCCTGACTTTC CASSFPGQASGANVLTF
. TRBJ1-6 TRBV11-3 TRBD1 TGTGCCAGCAGTCCCCGCCAGGGGGTTTCCTATAATTCACCCCTCCACTTT CASSPRQGVSYNSPLHF